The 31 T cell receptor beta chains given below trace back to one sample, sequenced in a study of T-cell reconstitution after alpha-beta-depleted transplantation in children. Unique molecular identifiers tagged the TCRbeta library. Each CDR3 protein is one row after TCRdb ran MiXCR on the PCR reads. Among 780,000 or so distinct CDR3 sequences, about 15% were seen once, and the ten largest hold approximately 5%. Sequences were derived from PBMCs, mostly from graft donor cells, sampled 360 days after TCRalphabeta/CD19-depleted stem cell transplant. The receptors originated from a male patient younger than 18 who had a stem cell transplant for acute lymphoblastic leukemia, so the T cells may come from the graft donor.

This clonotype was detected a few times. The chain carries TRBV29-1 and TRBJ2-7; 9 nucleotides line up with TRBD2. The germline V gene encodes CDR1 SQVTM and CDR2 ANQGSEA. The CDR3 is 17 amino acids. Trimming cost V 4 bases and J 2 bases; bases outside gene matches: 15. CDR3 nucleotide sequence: TGCAGCGTTGCCCTACGGGGAGGCGGGAGGGCCCCCTACGAGCAGTACTTC. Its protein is CSVALRGGGRAPYEQYF.

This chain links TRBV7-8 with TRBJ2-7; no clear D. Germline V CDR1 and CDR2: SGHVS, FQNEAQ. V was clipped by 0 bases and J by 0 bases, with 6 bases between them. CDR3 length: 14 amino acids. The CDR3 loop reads CASSLATISYEQYF. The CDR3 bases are TGTGCCAGCAGCTTAGCGACGATCTCCTACGAGCAGTACTTC.

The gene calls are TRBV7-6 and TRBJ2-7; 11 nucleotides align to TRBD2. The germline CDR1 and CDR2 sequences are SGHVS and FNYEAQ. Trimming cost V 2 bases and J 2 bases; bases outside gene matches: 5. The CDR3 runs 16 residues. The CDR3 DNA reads TGTGCCAGCAGCTTACTCGGGACTAGCGGAACCTACGAGCAGTACTTC. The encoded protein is CASSLLGTSGTYEQYF.

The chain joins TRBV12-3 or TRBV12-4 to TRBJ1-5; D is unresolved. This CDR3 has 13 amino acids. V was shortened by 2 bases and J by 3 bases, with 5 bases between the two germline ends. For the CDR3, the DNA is TGTGCCAGCAGTTTAACCCACAATCAGCCCCAGCATTTT. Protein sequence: CASSLTHNQPQHF.

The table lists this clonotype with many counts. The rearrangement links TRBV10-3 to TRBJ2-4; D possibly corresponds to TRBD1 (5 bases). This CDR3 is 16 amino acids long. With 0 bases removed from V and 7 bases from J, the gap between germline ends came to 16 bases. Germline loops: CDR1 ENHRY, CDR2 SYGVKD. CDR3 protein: CAISESNLLGQNIQYF. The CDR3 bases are TGTGCCATCAGTGAGTCGAACTTGTTGGGGCAGAACATTCAGTACTTC.

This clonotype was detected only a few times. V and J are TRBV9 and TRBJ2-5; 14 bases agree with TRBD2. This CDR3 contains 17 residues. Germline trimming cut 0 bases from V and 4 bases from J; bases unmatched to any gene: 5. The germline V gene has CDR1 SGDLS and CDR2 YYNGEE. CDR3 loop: CASSVGTSGRFGETQYF. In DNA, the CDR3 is TGTGCCAGCAGCGTAGGGACTAGCGGGAGGTTTGGAGAGACCCAGTACTTC.

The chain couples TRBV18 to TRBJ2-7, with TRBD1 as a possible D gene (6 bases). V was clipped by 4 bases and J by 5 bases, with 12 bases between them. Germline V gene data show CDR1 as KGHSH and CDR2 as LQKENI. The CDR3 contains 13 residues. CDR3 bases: TGTGCCAGCTCACAGGGGGTATTGGACGAGCAGTACTTC. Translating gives CASSQGVLDEQYF.

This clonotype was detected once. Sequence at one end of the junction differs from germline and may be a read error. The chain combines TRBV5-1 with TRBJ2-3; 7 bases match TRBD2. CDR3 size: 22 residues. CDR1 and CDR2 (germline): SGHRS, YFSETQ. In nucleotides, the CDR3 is TGCGCCAGCAGGTCCGACCTAACCGGACTAGACTACGAGAAGTATAGCACAGATACGCGGTATTTT. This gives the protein CASRSDLTGLDYEKYSTDTRYF. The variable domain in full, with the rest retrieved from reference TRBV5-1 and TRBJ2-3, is KAGVTQTPRYLIKTRGQQVTLSCSPISGHRSVSWYQQTPGQGLQFLFEYFSETQRNKGNFPGRFSGRQFSNSRSEMNVSTLELGDSALYLCASRSDLTGLDYEKYSTDTRYFGPGTRLTVL.

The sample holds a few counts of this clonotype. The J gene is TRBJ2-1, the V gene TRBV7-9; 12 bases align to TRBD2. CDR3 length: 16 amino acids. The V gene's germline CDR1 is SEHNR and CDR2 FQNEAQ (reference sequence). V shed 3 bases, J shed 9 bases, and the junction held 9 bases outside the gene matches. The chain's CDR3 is CASSFRLAGALPEQFF. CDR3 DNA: TGTGCCAGCAGCTTCCGACTAGCGGGAGCTCTACCTGAGCAGTTCTTC.

The CDR3 spells CASSNHVDRCSYNEQFF. The CDR3 DNA follows: TGTGCCAGCAGCAATCACGTCGACCGATGTAGCTACAATGAGCAGTTCTTC. The rearrangement uses TRBV21-1 and TRBJ2-1. TRBV21-1 is noted as a pseudogene. The CDR3 has 17 residues.

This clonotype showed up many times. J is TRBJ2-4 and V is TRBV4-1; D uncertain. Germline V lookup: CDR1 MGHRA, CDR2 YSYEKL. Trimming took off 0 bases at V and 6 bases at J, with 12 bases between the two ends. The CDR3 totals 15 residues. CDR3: CASSQDKQPRNIQYF. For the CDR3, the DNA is TGCGCCAGCAGCCAAGATAAACAGCCGCGAAACATTCAGTACTTC.

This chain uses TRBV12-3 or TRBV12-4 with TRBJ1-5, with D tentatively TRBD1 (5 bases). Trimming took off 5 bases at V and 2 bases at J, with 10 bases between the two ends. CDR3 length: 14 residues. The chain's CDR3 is CASSQTEGNQPQHF. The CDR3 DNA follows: TGTGCCAGCAGTCAGACAGAGGGCAATCAGCCCCAGCATTTT.

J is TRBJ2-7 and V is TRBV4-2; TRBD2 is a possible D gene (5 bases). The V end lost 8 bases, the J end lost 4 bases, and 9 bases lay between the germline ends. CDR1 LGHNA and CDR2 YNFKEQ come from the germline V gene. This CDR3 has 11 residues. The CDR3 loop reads CASGRTYEQYF. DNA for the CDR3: TGTGCCAGCGGCAGGACTTACGAGCAGTACTTC.

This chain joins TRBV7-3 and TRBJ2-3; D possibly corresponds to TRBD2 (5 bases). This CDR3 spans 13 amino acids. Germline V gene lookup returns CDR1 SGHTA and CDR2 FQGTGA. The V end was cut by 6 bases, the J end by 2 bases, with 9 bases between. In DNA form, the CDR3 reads TGTGCCAGCAGTGACTACCTCACAGATACGCAGTATTTT. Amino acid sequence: CASSDYLTDTQYF.

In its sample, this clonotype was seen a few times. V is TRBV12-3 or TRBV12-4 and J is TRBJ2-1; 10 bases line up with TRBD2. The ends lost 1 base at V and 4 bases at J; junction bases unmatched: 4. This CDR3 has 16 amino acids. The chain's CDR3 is CASSLVLLAGYNEQFF. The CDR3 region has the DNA TGTGCCAGCAGTTTAGTCTTACTAGCGGGGTACAATGAGCAGTTCTTC.

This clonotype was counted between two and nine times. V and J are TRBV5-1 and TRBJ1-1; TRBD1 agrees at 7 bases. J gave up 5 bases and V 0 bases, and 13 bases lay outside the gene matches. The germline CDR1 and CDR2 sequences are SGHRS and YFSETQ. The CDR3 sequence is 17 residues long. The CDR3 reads CASSLAIPRDSGTEAFF. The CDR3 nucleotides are TGCGCCAGCAGCTTGGCCATCCCCCGGGACAGTGGGACTGAAGCTTTCTTT.

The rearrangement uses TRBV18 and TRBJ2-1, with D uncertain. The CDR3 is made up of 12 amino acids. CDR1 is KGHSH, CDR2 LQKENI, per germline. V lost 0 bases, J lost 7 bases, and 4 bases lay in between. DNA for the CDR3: TGTGCCAGCTCACCACCGGCGAATGAGCAGTTCTTC. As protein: CASSPPANEQFF.

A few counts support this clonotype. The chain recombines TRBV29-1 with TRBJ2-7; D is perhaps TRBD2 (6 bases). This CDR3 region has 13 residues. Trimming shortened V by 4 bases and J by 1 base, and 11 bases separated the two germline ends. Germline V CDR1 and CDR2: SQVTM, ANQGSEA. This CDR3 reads CSVAGVRSYEQYF. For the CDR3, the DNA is TGCAGCGTTGCGGGGGTGAGGTCCTACGAGCAGTACTTC.

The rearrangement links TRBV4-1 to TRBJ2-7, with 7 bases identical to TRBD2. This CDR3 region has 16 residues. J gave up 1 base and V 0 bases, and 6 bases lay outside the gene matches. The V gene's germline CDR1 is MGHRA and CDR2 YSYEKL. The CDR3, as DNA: TGCGCCAGCAGCCAAGATTTGAGCGGGGCATCCTACGAGCAGTACTTC. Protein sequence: CASSQDLSGASYEQYF.

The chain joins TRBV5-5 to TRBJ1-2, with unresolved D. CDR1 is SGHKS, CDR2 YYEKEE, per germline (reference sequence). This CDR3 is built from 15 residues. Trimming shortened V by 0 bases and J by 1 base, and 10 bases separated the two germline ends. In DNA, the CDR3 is TGTGCCAGCAGCTTGGGGGTGATCTTTAACTATGGCTACACCTTC. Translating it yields CASSLGVIFNYGYTF.

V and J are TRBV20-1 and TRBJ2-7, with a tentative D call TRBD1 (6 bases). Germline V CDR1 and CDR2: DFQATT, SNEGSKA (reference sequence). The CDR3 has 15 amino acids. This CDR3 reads CCGGRSGSRAYEQYF. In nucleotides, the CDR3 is TGCTGTGGGGGCCGTTCGGGAAGCAGGGCCTACGAGCAGTACTTC.

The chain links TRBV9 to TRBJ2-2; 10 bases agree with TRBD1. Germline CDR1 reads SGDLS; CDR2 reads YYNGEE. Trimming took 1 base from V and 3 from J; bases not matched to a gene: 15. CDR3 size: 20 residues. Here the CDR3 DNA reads TGTGCCAGCAGCGTACAAAGTGGGACAGGGGCGTGGAGGTACACCGGGGAGCTGTTTTTT. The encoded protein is CASSVQSGTGAWRYTGELFF.

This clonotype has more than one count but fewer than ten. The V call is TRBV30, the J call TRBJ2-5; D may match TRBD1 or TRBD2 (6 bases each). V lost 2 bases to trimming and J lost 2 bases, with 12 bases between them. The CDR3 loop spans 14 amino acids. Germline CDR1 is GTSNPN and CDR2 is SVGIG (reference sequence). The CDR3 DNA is TGTGCCTGGAGTAGGGGGGCAGGGCAAGAGACCCAGTACTTC. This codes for CAWSRGAGQETQYF.

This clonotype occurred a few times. The CDR3 nucleotides are TGTGCCAGCAGTCCCTATAGCGGTAGCAATCAGCCCCAGCATTTT. Encoded protein: CASSPYSGSNQPQHF. The rearrangement joins TRBV27 to TRBJ1-5; D is uncertain. Looked up from germline, CDR1 is MNHEY and CDR2 is SMNVEV (reference sequence). The CDR3 has 15 residues. Trimming cost V 5 bases and J 0 bases, with 11 bases left between them.

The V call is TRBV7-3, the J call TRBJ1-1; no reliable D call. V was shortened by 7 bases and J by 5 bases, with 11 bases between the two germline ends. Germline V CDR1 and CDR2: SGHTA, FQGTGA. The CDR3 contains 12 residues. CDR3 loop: CASTLSETEAFF. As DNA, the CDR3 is TGTGCCAGCACCCTGTCAGAGACTGAAGCTTTCTTT. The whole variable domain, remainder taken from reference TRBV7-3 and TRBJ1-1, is GAGVSQTPSNKVTEKGKYVELRCDPISGHTALYWYRQSLGQGPEFLIYFQGTGAADDSGLPNDRFFAVRPEGSVSTLKIQRTERGDSAVYLCASTLSETEAFFGQGTRLTVV.

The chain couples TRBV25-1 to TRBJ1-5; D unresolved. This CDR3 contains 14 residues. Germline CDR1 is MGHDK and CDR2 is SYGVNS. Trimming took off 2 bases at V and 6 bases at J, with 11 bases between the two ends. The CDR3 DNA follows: TGTGCCAGCAGTGAAATCACTGGCAGTCAGCCCCAGCATTTT. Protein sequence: CASSEITGSQPQHF.

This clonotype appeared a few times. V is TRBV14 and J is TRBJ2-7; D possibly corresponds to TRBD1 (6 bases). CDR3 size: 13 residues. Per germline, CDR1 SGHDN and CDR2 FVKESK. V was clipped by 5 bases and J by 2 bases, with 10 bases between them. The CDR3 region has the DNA TGTGCCAGCAGCAGGGACATCCCCTACGAGCAGTACTTC. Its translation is CASSRDIPYEQYF.

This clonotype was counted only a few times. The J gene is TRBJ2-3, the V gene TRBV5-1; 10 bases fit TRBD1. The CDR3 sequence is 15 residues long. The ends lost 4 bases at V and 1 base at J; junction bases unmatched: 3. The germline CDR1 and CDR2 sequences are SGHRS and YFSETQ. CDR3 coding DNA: TGCGCCAGCAGCGACAGGGGGCCCCGCACAGATACGCAGTATTTT. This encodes CASSDRGPRTDTQYF.

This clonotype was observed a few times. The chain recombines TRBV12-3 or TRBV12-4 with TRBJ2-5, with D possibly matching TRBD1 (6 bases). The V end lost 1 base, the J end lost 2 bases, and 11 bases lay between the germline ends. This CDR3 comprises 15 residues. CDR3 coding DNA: TGTGCCAGCAGTTTAGATGGGGGCTTGCAAGAGACCCAGTACTTC. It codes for CASSLDGGLQETQYF.

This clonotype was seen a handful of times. CDR3 protein: CASSLGWRENIQYF. As DNA, the CDR3 is TGTGCCAGCAGCTTAGGGTGGCGGGAAAACATTCAGTACTTC. V usage is TRBV7-8 and J usage is TRBJ2-4; D might be TRBD2 (5 bases). This CDR3 has 14 amino acids. V lost 1 base and J lost 5, with 9 bases in between. The germline gives CDR1 SGHVS, CDR2 FQNEAQ.

The CDR3 spells CASSSDGLRTDTQYF. The CDR3 DNA sequence: TGTGCCAGCAGCTCCGACGGGTTACGCACAGATACGCAGTATTTT. The V gene is TRBV2, the J gene TRBJ2-3; no clear D. V was pared by 6 bases and J by 1 base, with 14 bases between. The germline V gene encodes CDR1 SNHLY and CDR2 FYNNEI. This CDR3 region has 15 residues.